This T cell receptor (beta chain) came from a study of blood T cell repertoires in COVID-19 (dated by TCRdb to 2018 to 2020). About the study as a whole: Samples covering the acute and convalescent phases of COVID-19 were provided by collaborators in the United States, Italy and Spain. The repertoires were released in a freely available public database intended as a resource for research on the immune response to SARS-CoV-2. Samples were obtained from the ongoing ImmuneRACE study (first 160 participants) and from over 1,000 subjects provided by 6 global collaborators. Sample metadata almost always included a de-identified subject ID, COVID-19 status, age in years and sex. Subjects who had been exposed to COVID-19, were actively infected with it, or had recovered from it provided the deeply sampled blood TCRbeta repertoires that made up the dataset. Where HLA class I and class II types were available, the types were taken from metadata supplied by the sample provider, not from assay-based typing. The material from the prospective study consisted of cDNA or gDNA derived from T cells, B-cell-depleted T cells, or PBMCs.

TCRbeta CDR3 regions were amplified from genomic DNA using the immunoSEQ Assay, a bias-controlled multiplex PCR. The original methods were these. Within the assay, amplification of reference gene primers was used to estimate how many nucleated cells each sample contained. To quantify the absolute abundance of each unique TCRbeta CDR3 rearrangement, sequence reads were collapsed and filtered. For each sample, productive Simpson clonality was calculated as the square root of Simpson's diversity index across productive rearrangements. The table comes from immuneACCESS by way of TCRdb, which keeps in-frame sequences with V and J called. Part of the clones is missing from these tables; in studies checked, under half for an unresolved V gene and the rest for unknown reasons. The V and J calls and the clone size are those of that table, but D and trimming were determined from the DNA. Recorded for this sample are around 29,000 clones; 88% of them occurred a single time. The ten largest clones represent about 6% of the sample.

Comments on this clone: The antigen it binds to is not known. No qualities accompany the bases; no much larger clone lies one base away.

Each collaborating institution followed its own protocols to collect whole blood in K2EDTA tubes. For TCRbeta analysis, collaborator samples were shipped as frozen whole blood, as isolated PBMCs, or as DNA extracted from either sample type. The paper's findings and limits, for the study overall: How much clinical and demographic metadata was included differed by source and by participant, and the metadata was provided uncurated.

Sequenced sample: peripheral blood. The sequence came from a human donor in a cohort sampled during active COVID-19.

The sequence in DNA is TGTGCCAGCAGTTTATCGTTCGGGAACACCGGGGAGCTGTTTTTT. This yields the protein CASSLSFGNTGELFF. The chain was built from TRBV27 and TRBJ2-2; the D gene identity is not certain. Relative to germline, V is 0 bases shorter and J is 1 base shorter, with 6 bases between their ends. The CDR3 runs 15 amino acids, cysteine and phenylalanine included. Just CDR3 DNA is preserved here, 45 bases in frame from base 1. The germline V gene (reference sequence) yields MNHEY for CDR1 and SMNVEV for CDR2.